The 26 T cell receptor beta chains presented below share a single source sample, sequenced in a study of OX40 agonist ivuxolimab in advanced cancers. Method: immunoSEQ multiplex PCR; TCRdb's copy keeps in-frame clones and lacks some. The sample records 20,000 to 25,000 clones, roughly 84% being singletons. The input for sequencing was CD4+ or CD8+ T cells sorted from blood, taken in a trial of the OX40 agonist ivuxolimab. Receptors were obtained from an adult with an advanced solid tumor such as melanoma, head and neck, liver or kidney cancer.

Worth noting for this clone: The germline gene is not matched at one end of the junction; a read error may be the cause. The chain carries TRBV19 and TRBJ1-5; 10 nucleotides align to TRBD1. Germline CDR1 reads LNHDA; CDR2 reads SQIVND (reference sequence). This CDR3 is 18 amino acids long. The DNA for the CDR3 is TGTGCCAGTACCCCGGGGTGGACAGGGGGAAAAGGCAACCAGCCCCAGCATTTT. Its translation: CASTPGWTGGKGNQPQHF. The variable domain in full, completed from reference TRBV19 and TRBJ1-5, reads DGGITQSPKYLFRKEGQNVTLSCEQNLNHDAMYWYRQDPGQGLRLIYYSQIVNDFQKGDIAEGYSVSREKKESFPLTVTSAQKNPTAFYLCASTPGWTGGKGNQPQHFGDGTRLSIL.

The chain has TRBV2 and TRBJ1-4, with D uncertain. The CDR3 sequence is 15 residues long. The V end lost 6 bases, the J end lost 6 bases, and 17 bases lay between the germline ends. CDR1 SNHLY and CDR2 FYNNEI come from the germline V gene. CDR3 sequence (DNA): TGTGCCAGCAGGAACTTTGCCGAACGAGATGAAAAACTGTTTTTT. Residues: CASRNFAERDEKLFF.

This clone was picked up a small number of times. This chain connects TRBV6-5 to TRBJ1-2; TRBD1 is a possible D gene (5 bases). From germline, CDR1 is MNHEY and CDR2 SVGAGI. This CDR3 has 12 amino acids. V lost 5 bases and J 5 bases, leaving 9 bases between the germline ends. CDR3 region: CASSRKGYGYTF. The CDR3 nucleotides read TGTGCCAGCAGTCGAAAGGGGTATGGCTACACCTTC.

V usage is TRBV2 and J usage is TRBJ2-2, with D tentatively TRBD1 (8 bases). The CDR3 spans 20 residues. CDR1 is SNHLY, CDR2 FYNNEI, per germline. V was clipped by 1 base and J by 6 bases, with 27 bases between them. CDR3 sequence: CASSEGETGDNGRLAGELFF. The CDR3 DNA follows: TGTGCCAGCAGTGAAGGAGAGACAGGGGATAACGGGAGGTTGGCCGGGGAGCTGTTTTTT.

The chain employs TRBV5-6 and TRBJ2-7, with D unresolved. The CDR3 is made up of 11 amino acids. Trimming took off 4 bases at V and 5 bases at J, with 7 bases between the two ends. Germline-derived CDR1 and CDR2 are SGHDT and YYEEEE. DNA of the CDR3: TGTGCCAGCAGCCGGGCGGACGAGCAGTACTTC. It is translated as CASSRADEQYF.

This rearrangement joins TRBV29-1 to TRBJ2-1; D uncertain. The CDR3 has 13 amino acids. Germline V lookup: CDR1 SQVTM, CDR2 ANQGSEA. V was trimmed by 7 bases and J by 6 bases, leaving 16 bases between them. The CDR3 sequence: CSGQAPQSNEQFF. The DNA of the CDR3 is TGCAGCGGGCAGGCGCCCCAGTCCAATGAGCAGTTCTTC.

The V gene is TRBV4-2, the J gene TRBJ1-1; 8 bases map to TRBD1. This CDR3 contains 15 residues. Trimming removed 3 bases from V and 1 base from J; junction bases left unmatched: 4. Germline CDR1 LGHNA, CDR2 YNFKEQ. The CDR3 nucleotides are TGTGCCAGCAGCCAGGCGACAGGGGAGAACACTGAAGCTTTCTTT. It yields the protein CASSQATGENTEAFF.

The chain links TRBV7-2 to TRBJ2-5; D possibly matches TRBD1 or TRBD2 (5 bases each). Germline-derived CDR1 and CDR2 are SGHTA and FQGNSA. This CDR3 is 14 amino acids long. The germline V and J ends were trimmed by 3 bases and 10 bases, with 18 bases remaining between them. CDR3 sequence (DNA): TGTGCCAGCAGCTTTGAGACAGAGGAGGAGGACCAGTACTTC. It is translated as CASSFETEEEDQYF.

Concerning this clone itself: Given a much more abundant clone one base away, this may be a read error. V usage is TRBV11-2 and J usage is TRBJ2-3, with D uncertain. This CDR3 has 12 amino acids. From germline, CDR1 is SGHAT and CDR2 FQNNGV. V gave up 5 bases and J gave up 5 bases, with 8 bases separating them. CDR3 amino acids: CASSARKDTQYF. The CDR3 DNA sequence: TGTGCCAGCAGCGCGCGTAAAGATACGCAGTATTTT.

In this sample, this clone turned up once. V is TRBV9 and J is TRBJ2-7; D unresolved. The V end lost 0 bases, the J end lost 3 bases, and 19 bases lay between the germline ends. The CDR3 is 17 residues long. Looked up from germline, CDR1 is SGDLS and CDR2 is YYNGEE. The CDR3 DNA reads TGTGCCAGCAGCGTAGGGGGAAACAGATTGGGTCGCTACGAGCAGTACTTC. It encodes CASSVGGNRLGRYEQYF.

The gene calls are TRBV6-5 and TRBJ1-5, with D possibly TRBD1 on 5 matching bases. The CDR3 is 15 residues long. From germline, CDR1 is MNHEY and CDR2 SVGAGI. Deletions cut 2 bases from V and 4 bases from J, with 12 bases between. CDR3 nucleotide sequence: TGTGCCAGCAGTTACCGGGGACGGGGGAATCAGCCCCAGCATTTT. As protein: CASSYRGRGNQPQHF.

This chain uses TRBV9 with TRBJ2-1, with TRBD2 identical over 10 bases. CDR1 is SGDLS and CDR2 is YYNGEE in the germline V gene. After removal of 0 bases from V and 7 bases from J, the junction contained 7 bases not matched to a gene. This CDR3 is 16 amino acids long. CDR3 loop: CASSVGSGRAGNEQFF. For the CDR3, the DNA is TGTGCCAGCAGCGTAGGGAGCGGGAGGGCCGGTAATGAGCAGTTCTTC.

The rearrangement joins TRBV5-4 to TRBJ1-2; D gene unclear. This CDR3 spans 12 amino acids. The V gene lost 4 bases and the J gene lost 3 bases, with 7 bases spanning the gap. Germline CDR1 SGHNT, CDR2 YYREEE (reference sequence). The CDR3 loop reads CASSGGDYGYTF. CDR3 coding DNA: TGTGCCAGCAGCGGCGGGGACTATGGCTACACCTTC. Variable domain in full (rest from reference TRBV5-4 and TRBJ1-2): ETGVTQSPTHLIKTRGQQVTLRCSSQSGHNTVSWYQQALGQGPQFIFQYYREEENGRGNFPPRFSGLQFPNYSSELNVNALELDDSALYLCASSGGDYGYTFGSGTRLTVV.

This clone was seen once. J is TRBJ2-2 and V is TRBV7-6, with TRBD2 matching over 11 bases. CDR3 length: 16 amino acids. With V trimmed by 3 bases and J by 5 bases, 5 bases remained unmatched. Per the germline V gene, CDR1 is SGHVS and CDR2 is FNYEAQ. CDR3 loop: CASSFLGTSGTGELFF. In DNA, the CDR3 is TGTGCCAGCAGCTTCCTAGGGACTAGCGGTACCGGGGAGCTGTTTTTT.

This clone appeared a single time. The chain is built from TRBV19 and TRBJ2-1; 8 nucleotides align to TRBD1. V was pared by 5 bases and J by 4 bases, with 4 bases of the junction left unmatched. The CDR3 contains 14 residues. Germline V gene data show CDR1 as LNHDA and CDR2 as SQIVND (reference sequence). The CDR3 spells CASSPRTGYNEQFF. CDR3 sequence (DNA): TGTGCCAGTAGTCCCAGGACAGGGTACAATGAGCAGTTCTTC. Drawing the rest from reference TRBV19 and TRBJ2-1, the complete variable domain is DGGITQSPKYLFRKEGQNVTLSCEQNLNHDAMYWYRQDPGQGLRLIYYSQIVNDFQKGDIAEGYSVSREKKESFPLTVTSAQKNPTAFYLCASSPRTGYNEQFFGPGTRLTVL.

This chain joins TRBV14 and TRBJ2-7; 9 bases match TRBD2. Unmatched junction bases numbered 10, after V lost 3 bases and J lost 1 base. The germline gives CDR1 SGHDN, CDR2 FVKESK. The CDR3 covers 17 residues. The CDR3 DNA sequence: TGTGCCAGCAGCCAGCTGACCGGGACTAGCCAATCCTACGAGCAGTACTTC. Protein: CASSQLTGTSQSYEQYF.

The chain has TRBV6-5 and TRBJ1-4; D is possibly TRBD1 (5 bases). V was pared by 6 bases and J by 8 bases, with 19 bases between. The germline V gene encodes CDR1 MNHEY and CDR2 SVGAGI. The CDR3 runs 15 residues. The DNA of the CDR3 is TGTGCCAGCAGATACGAGGGCAGGGCGGAGGAAAAACTGTTTTTT. Protein sequence: CASRYEGRAEEKLFF.

The rearrangement links TRBV5-6 to TRBJ2-7, with D perhaps assigned TRBD1 or TRBD2 (6 bases each). Per germline, CDR1 SGHDT and CDR2 YYEEEE. This CDR3 contains 14 residues. V was cut by 1 base and J by 2 bases, with 10 bases left in between. CDR3 nucleotides: TGTGCCAGCAGCTTGATGGGGGGCCCCTACGAGCAGTACTTC. Its translation is CASSLMGGPYEQYF.

CDR3 residues: CASSLFRGEAFF. In nucleotides, the CDR3 is TGTGCCAGCAGTTTATTCAGGGGTGAAGCTTTCTTT. The genes are TRBV27 and TRBJ1-1; D is perhaps TRBD1 (6 bases). Trimming shortened V by 1 base and J by 7 bases, and 7 bases separated the two germline ends. Germline V lookup: CDR1 MNHEY, CDR2 SMNVEV (reference sequence). The CDR3 is made up of 12 amino acids.

This clone counts as medium-sized (0.01 to 0.1%). This sample also contains other DNA sequences that code for the same CDR3. The rearrangement uses TRBV5-4 and TRBJ2-7, with D hard to call. This CDR3 is 11 amino acids long. The germline V and J ends were trimmed by 4 bases and 1 base, with 3 bases remaining between them. Germline V gene lookup returns CDR1 SGHNT and CDR2 YYREEE (reference sequence). The CDR3 sequence: CASSSSYEQYF. For the CDR3, the DNA is TGTGCCAGCAGCAGTTCCTACGAGCAGTACTTC.

The chain is built from TRBV25-1 and TRBJ1-5; D gene unclear. In germline, CDR1 is MGHDK, CDR2 SYGVNS. The CDR3 extends over 14 amino acids. The V and J ends lost 5 bases and 3 bases respectively, with 11 bases between them. CDR3 nucleotides: TGTGCCAGCAGTCCTCGTTCCTCCAATCAGCCCCAGCATTTT. It specifies CASSPRSSNQPQHF.

V is TRBV10-2 and J is TRBJ2-3; 7 nucleotides align to TRBD2. The CDR3 spans 15 residues. Unmatched junction bases numbered 10, after V lost 8 bases and J lost 2 bases. Germline CDR1 WSHSY, CDR2 SAAADI. CDR3 bases: TGCGCCAGCCCACCCGCTAGCGGCCCCACAGATACGCAGTATTTT. Protein: CASPPASGPTDTQYF.

By its share, this clone is medium-sized. In nucleotides, the CDR3 is TGTGCCAGTACCCCGACAGGGTGGGGATCGCAGTATTTT. Translation gives CASTPTGWGSQYF. This sequence joins TRBV19 and TRBJ2-3, with 7 bases fitting TRBD1. The CDR3 is made up of 13 amino acids. CDR1 is LNHDA, CDR2 SQIVND, per germline (reference sequence). V gave up 7 bases and J gave up 10 bases; unmatched junction bases: 11.

This clone was seen ten or more times. This chain links TRBV6-4 with TRBJ2-2; perhaps TRBD2 as D (6 bases). Germline CDR1 reads MRHNA; CDR2 reads SNTAGT. V lost 6 bases, J lost 5 bases, and 10 bases lay in between. The CDR3 contains 13 residues. The CDR3, as DNA: TGTGCCAGCAGGAGTAGCGGTACCGGGGAGCTGTTTTTT. This gives the protein CASRSSGTGELFF.

V is TRBV5-1 and J is TRBJ2-3, with TRBD2 matching 10 bases. This CDR3 is built from 16 residues. Germline V gene sequence: CDR1 SGHRS, CDR2 YFSETQ. The ends lost 0 bases at V and 0 bases at J; junction bases unmatched: 1. The CDR3 DNA reads as TGCGCCAGCAGCTTGGGGACTAGCGGAAGCACAGATACGCAGTATTTT. Amino acid sequence: CASSLGTSGSTDTQYF. The whole variable domain, remainder taken from reference TRBV5-1 and TRBJ2-3, is KAGVTQTPRYLIKTRGQQVTLSCSPISGHRSVSWYQQTPGQGLQFLFEYFSETQRNKGNFPGRFSGRQFSNSRSEMNVSTLELGDSALYLCASSLGTSGSTDTQYFGPGTRLTVL.

CDR3 sequence reads: CASSPGQTNTEAFF. The CDR3 DNA reads as TGTGCCAGCAGTCCCGGACAAACGAACACTGAAGCTTTCTTT. The chain links TRBV27 to TRBJ1-1; D might be TRBD1 (5 bases). Per the germline V gene, CDR1 is MNHEY and CDR2 is SMNVEV (reference sequence). Deletions cut 5 bases from V and 1 base from J, with 11 bases between. The CDR3 runs 14 residues.